The 24 T cell receptor beta chains presented below share a single source sample, sequenced in a study of blood T cells in healthy people across ages. Then a second PCR, running about 6 to 12 cycles, was carried out with a sample-barcoded 5' primer and a J-beta primer mix. TCRdb recomputed calls from the 5' RACE reads with MiXCR, one row per CDR3 protein. The sample has hundreds of thousands of distinct CDR3 sequences, about 56% seen once. Input material: blood. Receptors were obtained from a man aged 40-49 years in good health.

The chain combines TRBV7-3 with TRBJ2-1; D may be TRBD1 or TRBD2 (6 bases each). Trimming shortened V by 5 bases and J by 10 bases, and 21 bases separated the two germline ends. This CDR3 region has 15 residues. CDR1 and CDR2 from the germline V gene are SGHTA and FQGTGA. The CDR3 region is CASSLGQTGAMEQFF. CDR3 nucleotide sequence: TGTGCCAGCAGCCTCGGACAGACGGGGGCCATGGAGCAGTTCTTC. Full variable domain (missing parts from reference TRBV7-3 and TRBJ2-1): GAGVSQTPSNKVTEKGKYVELRCDPISGHTALYWYRQSLGQGPEFLIYFQGTGAADDSGLPNDRFFAVRPEGSVSTLKIQRTERGDSAVYLCASSLGQTGAMEQFFGPGTRLTVL.

The genes are TRBV5-1 and TRBJ1-1; TRBD1 is a possible D gene (6 bases). CDR3 length equals 15 residues. Germline V lookup: CDR1 SGHRS, CDR2 YFSETQ. V was clipped by 4 bases and J by 0 bases, with 13 bases between them. This CDR3 reads CASSVRQDMNTEAFF. CDR3 sequence (DNA): TGCGCCAGCAGCGTTCGACAGGACATGAACACTGAAGCTTTCTTT.

The gene calls are TRBV6-4 and TRBJ2-7, with 9 bases that match TRBD2. The CDR3 sequence is 14 residues long. The J segment lost 7 bases and the V segment lost 3 bases, leaving 7 bases of the junction unmatched. CDR1 is MRHNA, CDR2 SNTAGT, per germline. CDR3 nucleotides: TGTGCCAGCAGTGAAGCGGGAGGAGCCAATGAGCAGTACTTC. Translating gives CASSEAGGANEQYF.

This chain connects TRBV20-1 to TRBJ2-3, with D possibly being TRBD1 or TRBD2 (6 bases each). Trimming left V 0 bases short and J 6 bases short, with 10 bases between. This CDR3 contains 13 residues. The germline gives CDR1 DFQATT, CDR2 SNEGSKA (reference sequence). The chain's CDR3 is CSARDRGRDTQYF. The CDR3 DNA follows: TGCAGTGCTAGAGATCGGGGGCGCGATACGCAGTATTTT.

The chain recombines TRBV20-1 with TRBJ1-2; D uncertain. Germline V gene sequence: CDR1 DFQATT, CDR2 SNEGSKA (reference sequence). The CDR3 runs 12 residues. V was clipped by 3 bases and J by 7 bases, with 12 bases between them. The DNA of the CDR3 is TGCAGTGCTAGCGGGGAGCTCTTTGGCTACACCTTC. Translation gives CSASGELFGYTF.

This chain uses TRBV7-2 with TRBJ1-2; TRBD1 might be the D (5 bases). The CDR3 sequence is 15 residues long. Germline CDR1 and CDR2: SGHTA and FQGNSA. Trimming left V 4 bases short and J 5 bases short, with 17 bases between. CDR3 residues: CASSSGGLGRYGYTF. CDR3 coding DNA: TGTGCCAGCAGCTCCGGCGGACTGGGACGTTATGGCTACACCTTC.

The V gene is TRBV18, the J gene TRBJ1-2; tentative D call: TRBD1 (6 bases). The germline V gene encodes CDR1 KGHSH and CDR2 LQKENI. V was trimmed by 4 bases and J by 2 bases, leaving 14 bases between them. This CDR3 is built from 15 residues. The CDR3 region is CASSLATTGNYGYTF. For the CDR3, the DNA is TGTGCCAGCTCACTCGCTACGACAGGAAACTATGGCTACACCTTC. Looking up the rest from reference TRBV18 and TRBJ1-2 gives the full variable domain: NAGVMQNPRHLVRRRGQEARLRCSPMKGHSHVYWYRQLPEEGLKFMVYLQKENIIDESGMPKERFSAEFPKEGPSILRIQQVVRGDSAAYFCASSLATTGNYGYTFGSGTRLTVV.

The chain joins TRBV29-1 to TRBJ1-1, with unresolved D. CDR1 is SQVTM, CDR2 ANQGSEA, per germline. The CDR3 has 12 residues. With 4 bases removed from V and 3 bases from J, the gap between germline ends came to 9 bases. The CDR3 protein is CSVVRSYTEAFF. CDR3 in DNA: TGCAGCGTTGTGAGGAGCTACACTGAAGCTTTCTTT.

This clonotype was seen more than once but under ten times. The chain uses TRBV18 and TRBJ1-5; no firm D call. Per germline, CDR1 KGHSH and CDR2 LQKENI. V lost 3 bases to trimming and J lost 2 bases, with 8 bases between them. The CDR3 is made up of 14 amino acids. CDR3 DNA sequence: TGTGCCAGCTCACCGGCACTTGGCAATCAGCCCCAGCATTTT. Residues: CASSPALGNQPQHF.

The V and J genes are TRBV25-1 and TRBJ1-4; D ambiguous. CDR1 is MGHDK and CDR2 is SYGVNS in the germline V gene. With 3 bases removed from V and 7 bases from J, the gap between germline ends came to 6 bases. The CDR3 extends over 12 amino acids. The CDR3 DNA reads TGTGCCAGCAGTGACTTTGGTGAAAAACTGTTTTTT. It codes for CASSDFGEKLFF.

This chain links TRBV3-1 with TRBJ2-3, with 8 bases aligning to TRBD2. The CDR3 totals 15 residues. The ends lost 4 bases at V and 1 base at J; junction bases unmatched: 4. Germline V lookup: CDR1 LGHDT, CDR2 YNNKEL (reference sequence). The CDR3 here is CASSPYSGGTDTQYF. Here the CDR3 DNA reads TGTGCCAGCAGCCCCTATAGCGGGGGCACAGATACGCAGTATTTT.

V usage is TRBV6-5 and J usage is TRBJ1-2; 7 bases align to TRBD1. This CDR3 contains 14 residues. Per germline, CDR1 MNHEY and CDR2 SVGAGI. Trimming removed 6 bases from V and 8 bases from J; junction bases left unmatched: 12. CDR3 coding DNA: TGTGCCAGCAGCCAGGGGGACTATCGTAAGGGCTACACCTTC. Translation gives CASSQGDYRKGYTF.

This clonotype appeared a few times. CDR3 region: CSARIPGPPEAQYF. In DNA form, the CDR3 reads TGCAGTGCTAGAATCCCGGGACCACCCGAGGCCCAGTACTTC. The rearrangement links TRBV20-1 to TRBJ2-5; D is tentatively TRBD1 or TRBD2 (5 bases each). The ends were cut back, 2 bases at V and 9 bases at J, with 19 bases in the middle. The CDR3 loop spans 14 amino acids. Germline lookup yields CDR1 DFQATT and CDR2 SNEGSKA (reference sequence).

A single count supports this clonotype. V gene TRBV3-1 combines with J gene TRBJ1-4; TRBD1 is a possible D gene (5 bases). The germline V gene encodes CDR1 LGHDT and CDR2 YNNKEL (reference sequence). This CDR3 is 14 amino acids long. V dropped 1 base and J dropped 8 bases, with 11 bases sitting between them. CDR3 amino acids: CASSQAGEGEKLFF. The CDR3 region has the DNA TGTGCCAGCAGCCAAGCGGGGGAGGGGGAAAAACTGTTTTTT.

This chain connects TRBV5-6 to TRBJ2-5; 10 bases are a match to TRBD1. CDR1 is SGHDT and CDR2 is YYEEEE in the germline V gene. This CDR3 has 18 residues. The J segment lost 1 base and the V segment lost 0 bases, leaving 9 bases of the junction unmatched. The CDR3 is CASSLGFWDRGTQETQYF. The DNA for the CDR3 is TGTGCCAGCAGCTTGGGATTCTGGGACAGGGGAACCCAAGAGACCCAGTACTTC.

The V call is TRBV28, the J call TRBJ2-3; D may be TRBD1 (6 bases). The CDR3 runs 16 residues. Per the germline V gene, CDR1 is MDHEN and CDR2 is SYDVKM. V was clipped by 4 bases and J by 2 bases, with 16 bases between them. The CDR3: CASSSPSGQFTDTQYF. CDR3 DNA: TGTGCCAGCAGTTCGCCTTCGGGACAATTCACAGATACGCAGTATTTT.

The CDR3 is CATERWDRGDEQYF. Here the CDR3 DNA reads TGTGCCACCGAGAGATGGGACAGGGGTGACGAGCAGTACTTC. V and J are TRBV2 and TRBJ2-7; 10 bases agree with TRBD1. The CDR3 is 14 amino acids. CDR1 and CDR2 (germline): SNHLY, FYNNEI. V dropped 10 bases and J dropped 5; count of bases not matched to a gene: 11.

The V and J genes are TRBV12-3 or TRBV12-4 and TRBJ1-4; possible D gene TRBD1, 6 bases. Deletions cut 4 bases from V and 8 bases from J, with 17 bases between. CDR3 size: 15 residues. CDR3 nucleotides: TGTGCCAGCAGTTCCCAACCTGGGGGCGCCGAAAAACTGTTTTTT. Protein: CASSSQPGGAEKLFF.

The rearrangement uses TRBV12-3 or TRBV12-4 and TRBJ2-2, with 7 bases matching TRBD2. The ends lost 0 bases at V and 4 bases at J; junction bases unmatched: 5. The CDR3 has 16 amino acids. CDR3 DNA sequence: TGTGCCAGCAGTTTAGCGCGGGGGTATGGCACCGGGGAGCTGTTTTTT. Its translation is CASSLARGYGTGELFF.

This clonotype was observed many times. V gene TRBV15 combines with J gene TRBJ2-5; D is ambiguous. CDR3 size: 13 residues. V was trimmed by 9 bases and J by 5 bases, leaving 16 bases between them. Germline V gives CDR1 LNHNV, CDR2 YYDKDF (reference sequence). The CDR3, as DNA: TGTGCCACTTGTCCATCTCTGGGGGAGACCCAGTACTTC. This sequence encodes CATCPSLGETQYF.

This rearrangement joins TRBV27 to TRBJ1-2; 9 positions match TRBD1. The CDR3 has 15 residues. CDR1 and CDR2 from the germline V gene are MNHEY and SMNVEV (reference sequence). J was trimmed by 8 bases and V by 7 bases; bases with no gene match: 14. The CDR3 loop is CASTPAPGQGSGYTF. The CDR3 bases are TGTGCCAGCACTCCAGCACCGGGACAGGGTTCGGGCTACACCTTC.

The V and J genes are TRBV5-1 and TRBJ2-3; D is perhaps TRBD1 (6 bases). Trimming cost V 0 bases and J 1 base, with 12 bases left between them. The CDR3 sequence is 16 residues long. Germline V gene sequence: CDR1 SGHRS, CDR2 YFSETQ. CDR3 residues: CASSLGDIGRTDTQYF. CDR3 bases: TGCGCCAGCAGCTTGGGGGACATTGGTCGCACAGATACGCAGTATTTT. Filled out from reference TRBV5-1 and TRBJ2-3, the complete variable domain reads KAGVTQTPRYLIKTRGQQVTLSCSPISGHRSVSWYQQTPGQGLQFLFEYFSETQRNKGNFPGRFSGRQFSNSRSEMNVSTLELGDSALYLCASSLGDIGRTDTQYFGPGTRLTVL.

This rearrangement joins TRBV28 to TRBJ1-1, with a possible D match to TRBD1 (5 bases). V gave up 3 bases and J gave up 3 bases, with 11 bases separating them. Germline loops: CDR1 MDHEN, CDR2 SYDVKM. The CDR3 is 14 residues long. In DNA, the CDR3 is TGTGCCAGCAGTTTCTTAATAGGGGACACTGAAGCTTTCTTT. Amino acids: CASSFLIGDTEAFF.

The chain uses TRBV7-8 and TRBJ2-7; D is ambiguous. Trimming left V 3 bases short and J 2 bases short, with 11 bases between. Germline CDR1 SGHVS, CDR2 FQNEAQ. This CDR3 is 14 amino acids long. CDR3 bases: TGTGCCAGCAGCTTTGGCAGCCTTACCTACGAGCAGTACTTC. Its translation: CASSFGSLTYEQYF.